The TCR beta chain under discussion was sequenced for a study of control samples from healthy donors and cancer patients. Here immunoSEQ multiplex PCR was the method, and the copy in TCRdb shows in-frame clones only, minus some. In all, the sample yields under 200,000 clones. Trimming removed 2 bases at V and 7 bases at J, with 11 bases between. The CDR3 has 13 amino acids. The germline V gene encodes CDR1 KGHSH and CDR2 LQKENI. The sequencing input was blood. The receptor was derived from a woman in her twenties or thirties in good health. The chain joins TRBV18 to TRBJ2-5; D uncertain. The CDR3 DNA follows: TGTGCCAGCTCACCAACGGGTTATGGGACCCAGTACTTC. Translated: CASSPTGYGTQYF.